This note documents a single TCR beta chain sequence. Its antigen specificity is not known. Qualities for individual bases were not recorded, and no much larger clone is one base off. The immunoSEQ Assay, which uses bias-controlled multiplex PCR amplification of genomic DNA, was used to profile TCRbeta CDR3 regions. The original methods were these. To quantify the absolute abundance of each unique TCRbeta CDR3 region, the sequences were collapsed and filtered. Differential abundance was tested with a binomial (Fisher-equivalent) model and with a beta-binomial model adding time-dependent variance fitted from healthy donors. Clones with fewer than 5 combined templates were removed, and differential abundance was called for clones with a Benjamini-Hochberg FDR below 0.01. Using the form v = (b*log(k)+a)^2, the beta-binomial variance was modeled as a function of the total template count across the two samples. TCRdb holds this immuneACCESS table with in-frame rearrangements only. Some clones are missing; in checked studies, unresolved V genes explain under half, and the rest has no known cause. D and trimming were read from the DNA, whereas the V and J calls and clone size are those reported in that table. The sample contains some 100,000 clones, around nine tenths of them found a single time. The ten largest account for around 5% of the sample.

During the collection period, no immune events, such as infections, were documented for the healthy donors. Healthy-donor blood repertoires served as a training cohort to calibrate time-dependent variance in a beta-binomial model of T-cell clone differential abundance. The training cohort comprised about ten healthy donors, 3 female and 7 male. On average the donors were approximately 43 years old, and their ages spanned 29 to 64 years. Obtained from a commercial supplier, whole blood was collected from each healthy donor at three time points set about 2 weeks apart. For immunosequencing, genomic DNA was extracted from unsorted whole blood. The data belong to a study of identifying expanded T cells in peripheral blood (dated by TCRdb to between 2018 and 2021). Regarding the study in general: Four technical replicates, made by sequencing separate aliquots from the same pool of genomic DNA, were compared pairwise. Here is what the overall study found, with its caveats: Across all healthy-donor time intervals, the beta-binomial model significantly lowered both the number of clones called differentially abundant and the false-positive rate. It was expected by the authors that biological variance in healthy repertoires might increase further over much longer intervals, such as months to years. About 1.3 differentially abundant clones were flagged by the binomial model between technical replicates, whereas about 15 and 18 were flagged over about two weeks and four weeks, respectively. For all healthy donors, the variance in clone template counts between roughly two-week samples rose significantly as total template count increased.

V is cut by 4 bases and J by 5 bases, and the space between the germline ends is 15 bases. The CDR1 and CDR2 encoded by the germline V gene (reference sequence) are SEHNR and FQNEAQ. The CDR3 spans 14 residues, from the cysteine through the phenylalanine. The kept DNA is CDR3 alone, 42 bases in frame from the first base. This sequence originates from a person between 18 and 75 years old in good health. The V and J genes are TRBV7-9 and TRBJ2-7, and the D gene may be TRBD2, 5 bases matching. The specimen sequenced was blood. The CDR3 sequence is CASSYGLMIDEQYF. The bases are TGTGCCAGCAGCTACGGACTGATGATCGACGAGCAGTACTTC. With all but the CDR3 taken from the reference TRBV7-9 and TRBJ2-7 genes, the full variable domain is: DTGVSQNPRHKITKRGQNVTFRCDPISEHNRLYWYRQTLGQGPEFLTYFQNEAQLEKSRLLSDRFSAERPKGSFSTLEIQRTEQGDSAMYLCASSYGLMIDEQYFGPGTRLTVT.